The sequence of this TCR beta chain was determined in a study of T-cell reconstitution after alpha-beta-depleted transplantation in children. This clonotype was counted between two and nine times. Unique molecular identifiers were incorporated when the TCRbeta library was constructed. A single record per CDR3 protein comes from TCRdb applying MiXCR to the PCR reads. The data show some 520,000 distinct CDR3 sequences, approximately 30% seen once. The CDR3 is made up of 17 amino acids. Trimming removed 7 bases at V and 4 bases at J, with 25 bases between. The sequencing here drew on PBMCs from the stem cell graft donor, taken from the stem cell graft. The V and J genes are TRBV12-3 or TRBV12-4 and TRBJ1-1, with D perhaps matching TRBD1 (6 bases). This receptor was taken from a human donor who donated a stem cell graft to a child with aplastic anemia. The CDR3 is CASTPGGRTGWGTEAFF. In DNA, the CDR3 is TGTGCCAGCACCCCGGGGGGCCGCACAGGTTGGGGCACTGAAGCTTTCTTT.